The 24 T cell receptor beta chains presented below share a single source sample, sequenced in a study of blood T cell repertoires in COVID-19. The assay was immunoSEQ multiplex PCR, and TCRdb's table has in-frame clones only and misses some. The sample gives roughly 140,000 clones, 80% to 90% of which show up once; about 38% is in the top ten. Material: peripheral blood. Receptors originate from a human donor in a cohort sampled during active COVID-19.

The J gene is TRBJ2-1, the V gene TRBV20-1; 8 bases are shared with TRBD1. Germline loops: CDR1 DFQATT, CDR2 SNEGSKA (reference sequence). V trimming: 0 bases; J trimming: 14 bases; junction bases outside the gene matches: 3. The CDR3 extends over 11 amino acids. The CDR3 region is CSAREEGQEFF. In nucleotides, the CDR3 is TGCAGTGCTAGAGAAGAGGGACAGGAGTTCTTC.

This chain uses TRBV28 with TRBJ2-6, with D possibly matching TRBD2 (5 bases). This CDR3 spans 14 amino acids. CDR1 and CDR2 (germline): MDHEN, SYDVKM. Trimming took 10 bases from V and 0 from J, leaving 10 bases between them. CDR3 DNA: TGTGCCATTGGGGAGACCTCTGGGGCCAACGTCCTGACTTTC. It codes for CAIGETSGANVLTF.

CDR3: CASSKDRWSGYTF. CDR3 in DNA: TGTGCCAGCAGTAAAGACAGGTGGAGCGGCTACACCTTC. This rearrangement joins TRBV7-3 to TRBJ1-2, with D perhaps TRBD1 (6 bases). The V end lost 6 bases, the J end lost 8 bases, and 16 bases lay between the germline ends. Per germline, CDR1 SGHTA and CDR2 FQGTGA. CDR3 size: 13 residues.

CDR3 sequence (DNA): TGTGCCATCAGTGACCTGACAGGTTTAGCGTACTACGAGCAGTACTTC. It encodes CAISDLTGLAYYEQYF. The chain is built from TRBV10-3 and TRBJ2-7; TRBD1 might be the D (6 bases). There are 16 residues in the CDR3. Germline CDR1 is ENHRY and CDR2 is SYGVKD. V was clipped by 3 bases and J by 3 bases, with 18 bases between them.

In DNA, the CDR3 is TGTGCCAGCAGCTTGGTAGTTGGACAGGGCACAGATACGCAGTATTTT. Its translation: CASSLVVGQGTDTQYF. The J gene is TRBJ2-3, the V gene TRBV5-4; 7 bases agree with TRBD1. Trimming at V came to 0 bases and at J to 1 base, leaving 5 bases not matched to a gene. From germline, CDR1 is SGHNT and CDR2 YYREEE (reference sequence). CDR3 length: 16 amino acids.

V and J are TRBV4-2 and TRBJ2-1; D might be TRBD1 (5 bases). The CDR3 consists of 17 residues. Germline lookup yields CDR1 LGHNA and CDR2 YNFKEQ. The V gene lost 0 bases and the J gene lost 10 bases, with 22 bases spanning the gap. This chain's CDR3 is CASSQDPYSPRVAEQFF. The CDR3 DNA reads as TGTGCCAGCAGCCAAGACCCATACTCCCCCAGGGTTGCGGAGCAGTTCTTC.

This chain connects TRBV28 to TRBJ2-7, with 9 bases fitting TRBD1. J gave up 4 bases and V 6 bases, and 10 bases lay outside the gene matches. Germline CDR1 and CDR2: MDHEN and SYDVKM. This CDR3 has 15 amino acids. CDR3 bases: TGTGCCAGCAGGCCTCCCGGACAGGGGAGTTACGAGCAGTACTTC. Protein product: CASRPPGQGSYEQYF.

This chain uses TRBV5-4 with TRBJ2-7, with D perhaps matching TRBD2 (5 bases). Germline assignment: CDR1 SGHNT and CDR2 YYREEE (reference sequence). The V end was cut by 5 bases, the J end by 1 base, with 7 bases between. The CDR3 runs 12 residues. The CDR3 DNA follows: TGTGCCAGCAGAGAGCGGTCCTACGAGCAGTACTTC. As protein: CASRERSYEQYF.

V usage is TRBV7-8 and J usage is TRBJ2-5; unclear D gene. Germline V gives CDR1 SGHVS, CDR2 FQNEAQ. Trimming took off 0 bases at V and 7 bases at J, with 6 bases between the two ends. This CDR3 contains 12 residues. CDR3 bases: TGTGCCAGCAGCTTAGCGAGTGGGACCCAGTACTTC. It yields the protein CASSLASGTQYF.

The gene calls are TRBV5-4 and TRBJ1-2; 10 positions match TRBD1. The junction had 6 bases not matched to a gene; V was cut back by 1 base and J by 6 bases. This CDR3 has 15 amino acids. Germline V CDR1 and CDR2: SGHNT, YYREEE (reference sequence). CDR3 loop: CASSLQGDRGHGYTF. The CDR3 bases are TGTGCCAGCAGCTTGCAGGGTGACAGGGGGCATGGCTACACCTTC.

This clone was counted only a few times. The chain combines TRBV27 with TRBJ1-4; 10 bases are shared with TRBD1. J lost 0 bases, V lost 5 bases, and 12 bases had no gene match. Germline CDR1 reads MNHEY; CDR2 reads SMNVEV (reference sequence). The CDR3 is 19 residues long. In DNA form, the CDR3 reads TGTGCCAGCAGTCGATACGGGACAGGGGCGTTTGCAACTAATGAAAAACTGTTTTTT. This encodes CASSRYGTGAFATNEKLFF.

The chain combines TRBV28 with TRBJ2-1; tentatively, D is TRBD2 (7 bases). Germline values: CDR1 MDHEN, CDR2 SYDVKM. The germline V and J ends were trimmed by 7 bases and 3 bases, with 19 bases remaining between them. This CDR3 spans 16 amino acids. CDR3 loop: CASTSLGGPLYNEQFF. The CDR3 region has the DNA TGTGCCAGCACTTCACTCGGGGGGCCCCTCTACAATGAGCAGTTCTTC.

The rearrangement links TRBV11-2 to TRBJ1-6; D gene unclear. V lost 1 base, J lost 7 bases, and 5 bases lay in between. From germline, CDR1 is SGHAT and CDR2 FQNNGV. This CDR3 has 13 residues. The CDR3 region has the DNA TGTGCCAGCAGCTTAGCACAGAATTCACCCCTCCACTTT. It codes for CASSLAQNSPLHF.

The rearrangement links TRBV4-3 to TRBJ1-1; D remains unclear. Between the trimmed V and J ends, which lost 0 bases and 1 base, there was a span of 12 bases. This CDR3 spans 16 amino acids. Germline assignment: CDR1 LGHNA and CDR2 YSLEER. The CDR3 sequence is CASSQEGGRSNTEAFF. For the CDR3, the DNA is TGCGCCAGCAGCCAAGAAGGAGGCAGATCGAACACTGAAGCTTTCTTT.

This chain connects TRBV5-4 to TRBJ1-2; possibly TRBD1 for D (6 bases). The CDR3 extends over 16 amino acids. The ends were cut back, 4 bases at V and 0 bases at J, with 16 bases in the middle. Germline assignment: CDR1 SGHNT and CDR2 YYREEE (reference sequence). CDR3: CASSPRSGHTNYGYTF. CDR3 DNA sequence: TGTGCCAGCAGCCCCCGGTCGGGACACACTAACTATGGCTACACCTTC. The full variable domain, its missing parts supplied by reference TRBV5-4 and TRBJ1-2, is ETGVTQSPTHLIKTRGQQVTLRCSSQSGHNTVSWYQQALGQGPQFIFQYYREEENGRGNFPPRFSGLQFPNYSSELNVNALELDDSALYLCASSPRSGHTNYGYTFGSGTRLTVV.

The chain recombines TRBV7-2 with TRBJ2-7; a weak D match, TRBD2 (6 bases). Trimming cost V 1 base and J 3 bases, with 13 bases left between them. Germline CDR1 and CDR2: SGHTA and FQGNSA. The CDR3 spans 15 residues. CDR3 bases: TGTGCCAGCAGCTTAGTGGGGGGTTCGCTCTACGAGCAGTACTTC. As protein: CASSLVGGSLYEQYF.

This clone was counted many times. V usage is TRBV6-1 and J usage is TRBJ1-4; 9 positions match TRBD1. The CDR3 runs 16 residues. The germline V gene encodes CDR1 MNHNS and CDR2 SASEGT. V lost 4 bases to trimming and J lost 7 bases; unmatched junction nucleotides: 10. The CDR3, as DNA: TGTGCCAGCAGTGTTTTTGGGACAGGGAATGCTGAAAAACTGTTTTTT. As protein: CASSVFGTGNAEKLFF.

The chain recombines TRBV19 with TRBJ1-4; TRBD1 agrees at 7 bases. The germline V gene has CDR1 LNHDA and CDR2 SQIVND (reference sequence). The CDR3 length is 16 residues. Germline trimming cut 7 bases from V and 8 bases from J; bases unmatched to any gene: 16. CDR3 sequence: CASTIWGDSPEEKLFF. CDR3 bases: TGTGCCAGTACCATATGGGGGGACAGCCCGGAAGAAAAACTGTTTTTT.

The chain employs TRBV7-2 and TRBJ1-2; D is unclear. V shed 2 bases and J shed 2 bases, with 6 bases lying between them. The V gene's germline CDR1 is SGHTA and CDR2 FQGNSA. The CDR3 has 13 residues. The CDR3 loop is CASSLLENYGYTF. CDR3 in DNA: TGTGCCAGCAGCTTACTAGAGAACTATGGCTACACCTTC.

CDR3 bases: TGTGCCAGCAGTTCAGGGCCGGGGGGCGGCGGCTACGAGCAGTACTTC. This sequence encodes CASSSGPGGGGYEQYF. The chain carries TRBV6-2 or TRBV6-3 and TRBJ2-7; the D gene is possibly TRBD2 (7 bases). V was clipped by 4 bases and J by 3 bases, with 19 bases between them. Per germline, CDR1 MNHEY and CDR2 SVGEGT. The CDR3 extends over 16 amino acids.

The chain combines TRBV12-3 or TRBV12-4 with TRBJ2-7; a possible D gene is TRBD2 (5 bases). Between the trimmed V and J ends, which lost 3 bases and 6 bases, there was a span of 12 bases. The CDR3 sequence is 13 residues long. For the CDR3, the DNA is TGTGCCAGCAGTTTTGAGGGCAAGGGCGAGCAGTACTTC. Amino acids: CASSFEGKGEQYF.

The CDR3 nucleotides are TGCGCCAGCAGCCAAGGTCCAGGCACAGATACGCAGTATTTT. Protein: CASSQGPGTDTQYF. This chain joins TRBV4-1 and TRBJ2-3; D is unresolved. The V and J ends lost 1 base and 1 base respectively, with 6 bases between them. The CDR3 covers 14 residues. Germline loops: CDR1 MGHRA, CDR2 YSYEKL.

The chain couples TRBV6-5 to TRBJ1-2; 8 bases match TRBD1. Germline V gene lookup returns CDR1 MNHEY and CDR2 SVGAGI. J lost 1 base, V lost 6 bases, and 7 bases had no gene match. The CDR3 has 15 amino acids. The CDR3 DNA is TGTGCCAGCAGCCGGGACAGGAAAATTAACTATGGCTACACCTTC. It codes for CASSRDRKINYGYTF.

The table lists this clone with a count of one. The chain couples TRBV3-1 (or the pseudogene TRBV3-2) to TRBJ2-3; 12 bases map to TRBD2. Germline CDR1 reads LGHDT; CDR2 reads YNNKEL (reference sequence). Trimming took 4 bases from V and 5 from J; bases not matched to a gene: 4. The CDR3 extends over 15 amino acids. CDR3: CASSPSGGGRDTQYF. The CDR3, as DNA: TGTGCCAGCAGCCCTAGCGGGGGGGGCAGAGATACGCAGTATTTT.